The 13 T cell receptor beta chains given below trace back to one sample, sequenced in a study of T cells after yellow fever vaccination. MiXCR was run by TCRdb on the 5' RACE reads, yielding one entry per CDR3 protein. This table holds a few hundred thousand distinct CDR3 sequences, approximately 8% found once. The sequencing used PBMCs, collected around 45 days after the first yellow fever vaccination. Receptors were obtained from a man between 18 and 29 years old who received the YFV17D yellow fever vaccine.

This clonotype occurred many times. This chain joins TRBV29-1 and TRBJ1-1; TRBD1 matches at 9 bases. Trimming took 3 bases from V and 3 from J; bases not matched to a gene: 5. Germline-derived CDR1 and CDR2 are SQVTM and ANQGSEA. The CDR3 has 14 residues. CDR3 in amino acids: CSVEWDRVHTEAFF. In DNA form, the CDR3 reads TGCAGCGTTGAGTGGGACAGGGTCCACACTGAAGCTTTCTTT. Complete variable domain (other parts from reference TRBV29-1 and TRBJ1-1): SAVISQKPSRDICQRGTSLTIQCQVDSQVTMMFWYRQQPGQSLTLIATANQGSEATYESGFVIDKFPISRPNLTFSTLTVSNMSPEDSSIYLCSVEWDRVHTEAFFGQGTRLTVV.

The rearrangement joins TRBV7-2 to TRBJ1-2, with a possible D match to TRBD1 (6 bases). Trimming removed 6 bases at V and 4 bases at J, with 18 bases between. Germline V gives CDR1 SGHTA, CDR2 FQGNSA. This CDR3 has 15 amino acids. CDR3 loop: CASRIAGRGGYGYTF. CDR3 nucleotide sequence: TGTGCCAGCAGAATAGCTGGCAGGGGTGGCTATGGCTACACCTTC. Full variable domain (outside the CDR3, taken from reference TRBV7-2 and TRBJ1-2): GAGVSQSPSNKVTEKGKDVELRCDPISGHTALYWYRQSLGQGLEFLIYFQGNSAPDKSGLPSDRFSAERTGGSVSTLTIQRTQQEDSAVYLCASRIAGRGGYGYTFGSGTRLTVV.

The V and J genes are TRBV2 and TRBJ2-1, with 9 bases identical to TRBD1. V gave up 6 bases and J gave up 4 bases; unmatched junction bases: 10. The germline gives CDR1 SNHLY, CDR2 FYNNEI. The CDR3 loop spans 16 amino acids. The CDR3, as DNA: TGTGCCAGCAGGGGGACAGGGCCCACGATATACAATGAGCAGTTCTTC. Translation: CASRGTGPTIYNEQFF. The entire variable domain, with the rest obtained from reference TRBV2 and TRBJ2-1, is as follows: EPEVTQTPSHQVTQMGQEVILRCVPISNHLYFYWYRQILGQKVEFLVSFYNNEISEKSEIFDDQFSVERPDGSNFTLKIRSTKLEDSAMYFCASRGTGPTIYNEQFFGPGTRLTVL.

This clonotype was counted many times. The chain combines TRBV10-1 with TRBJ2-7, with 7 nucleotides matching TRBD1. The V gene's germline CDR1 is WNHNN and CDR2 SYGVQD (reference sequence). The V and J ends lost 4 bases and 6 bases, in that order; junction bases with no gene match: 3. The CDR3 is made up of 12 amino acids. The CDR3 coding sequence is TGCGCCAGCAGTGGTGCAGGGGGCGAGCAGTACTTC. This encodes CASSGAGGEQYF.

The CDR3 region has the DNA TGTGCCAGCAGGTCAAGGGGTGGCTACACCTTC. Translated, it gives CASRSRGGYTF. This chain uses TRBV28 with TRBJ1-2, with a possible D match to TRBD1 (5 bases). CDR1 MDHEN and CDR2 SYDVKM come from the germline V gene. The ends were cut back, 6 bases at V and 7 bases at J, with 9 bases in the middle. The CDR3 has 11 residues.

V gene TRBV19 combines with J gene TRBJ2-6, with D maybe TRBD2 (7 bases). The V end was cut by 6 bases, the J end by 0 bases, with 12 bases between. Germline values: CDR1 LNHDA, CDR2 SQIVND (reference sequence). This CDR3 contains 16 residues. The CDR3, as DNA: TGTGCCAGTAGCCCTCGGGGGGCCTCTGGGGCCAACGTCCTGACTTTC. The encoded protein is CASSPRGASGANVLTF.

This clonotype was recorded many times. The chain has TRBV6-4 and TRBJ2-1; TRBD2 aligns across 13 bases. From germline, CDR1 is MRHNA and CDR2 SNTAGT. V gave up 4 bases and J gave up 7 bases; unmatched junction bases: 7. There are 16 residues in the CDR3. Here the CDR3 reads CASSATSGGAGNEQFF. CDR3 in DNA: TGTGCCAGCAGTGCTACTAGCGGGGGGGCAGGGAATGAGCAGTTCTTC.

This clonotype was detected ten times or more. The CDR3 is CASSLGRGLSPLHF. Here the CDR3 DNA reads TGTGCCAGCAGCTTAGGCAGGGGGCTTTCACCCCTCCACTTT. J is TRBJ1-6 and V is TRBV7-9, with 8 bases fitting TRBD1. Losses at the gene ends were 1 base for V and 9 bases for J; bases not matched to a gene: 2. CDR1 is SEHNR, CDR2 FQNEAQ, per germline (reference sequence). The CDR3 totals 14 residues.

A few counts support this clonotype. This chain joins TRBV27 and TRBJ2-7; D might be TRBD1 or TRBD2, each matching 5 bases. Germline V CDR1 and CDR2: MNHEY, SMNVEV (reference sequence). The CDR3 covers 14 residues. Trimming removed 3 bases from V and 4 bases from J, with 13 bases in between. CDR3 in DNA: TGTGCCAGCAGTTTCTCTCGGGGACCATACGAGCAGTACGTC. It encodes CASSFSRGPYEQYV.

This clonotype was counted a few times. This chain links TRBV12-3 or TRBV12-4 with TRBJ2-3; TRBD2 might be the D (7 bases). CDR3 length: 16 residues. Trimming cost V 4 bases and J 2 bases, with 16 bases left between them. This chain's CDR3 is CASSYLRGGPTDTQYF. DNA for the CDR3: TGTGCCAGCAGTTACCTAAGGGGGGGGCCCACAGATACGCAGTATTTT.

This clonotype came up a few times. This rearrangement joins TRBV30 to TRBJ1-1, with unresolved D. The length of the CDR3 is 12 residues. V dropped 0 bases and J dropped 5 bases, with 7 bases sitting between them. The germline gives CDR1 GTSNPN, CDR2 SVGIG (reference sequence). The CDR3 DNA sequence: TGTGCCTGGAGTGTCGTGTTGACTGAAGCTTTCTTT. Residues: CAWSVVLTEAFF.

This chain joins TRBV19 and TRBJ1-5; 7 nucleotides match TRBD1. CDR1 and CDR2 (germline): LNHDA, SQIVND (reference sequence). The CDR3 has 13 amino acids. Trimming took 6 bases from V and 11 from J; bases not matched to a gene: 10. CDR3 coding DNA: TGTGCCAGTAGCTCGACAGGGCATGGAGCCCAGCATTTT. Translated, it gives CASSSTGHGAQHF. Variable domain in full (rest from reference TRBV19 and TRBJ1-5): DGGITQSPKYLFRKEGQNVTLSCEQNLNHDAMYWYRQDPGQGLRLIYYSQIVNDFQKGDIAEGYSVSREKKESFPLTVTSAQKNPTAFYLCASSSTGHGAQHFGDGTRLSIL.

A word on this clonotype: Germline and junction disagree at one end, which may indicate a read error. The chain joins TRBV7-7 to TRBJ2-1; no clear D. CDR1 is SSHAT and CDR2 is FNYEAQ in the germline V gene (reference sequence). This CDR3 has 13 amino acids. The CDR3 here is CASTLGPTAEQFF. The CDR3 coding sequence is TGTGCTAGCACCTTAGGACCTACCGCTGAGCAGTTCTTC. Based on the CDR3 plus reference TRBV7-7 and TRBJ2-1, the full variable domain is GAGVSQSPRYKVTKRGQDVTLRCDPISSHATLYWYQQALGQGPEFLTYFNYEAQPDKSGLPSDRFSAERPEGSISTLTIQRTEQRDSAMYRCASTLGPTAEQFFGPGTRLTVL.